This TCR beta chain was recorded in a study of regulatory T cells in long-lasting Graves disease. Study-wide points: Persistent Graves' cases showed lower TCR diversity than newly diagnosed cases.

Both iRepertoire HTBI primers and Arm-PCR of CDR3 regions were used to build the TCR beta libraries. TCRdb analysed the multiplex PCR reads with MiXCR anew, one entry per CDR3 protein. The sample holds 400,000 to 600,000 distinct CDR3 sequences, about 22% seen once. The time point was: persistent/refractory GD, antithyroid drugs over 5 years with positive TRAb. Researchers made the TCR library from RNA that was extracted from PBMCs. On this clonotype: The antigen is unknown.

The sample was peripheral blood mononuclear cells (PBMCs), taken when the disease was refractory, from a patient treated with antithyroid drugs. The sequence was obtained from a female donor with Graves disease.

CDR3 nucleotide sequence: TGTGCCAGCAGCTTCGGCCATGTGAACACTGAAGCTTTCTTT. This encodes CASSFGHVNTEAFF. V and J are TRBV7-2 and TRBJ1-1; no reliable D call. V lost 3 bases to trimming and J lost 0 bases, with 8 bases between them. The CDR3 contains 14 residues. Germline V gives CDR1 SGHTA, CDR2 FQGNSA.